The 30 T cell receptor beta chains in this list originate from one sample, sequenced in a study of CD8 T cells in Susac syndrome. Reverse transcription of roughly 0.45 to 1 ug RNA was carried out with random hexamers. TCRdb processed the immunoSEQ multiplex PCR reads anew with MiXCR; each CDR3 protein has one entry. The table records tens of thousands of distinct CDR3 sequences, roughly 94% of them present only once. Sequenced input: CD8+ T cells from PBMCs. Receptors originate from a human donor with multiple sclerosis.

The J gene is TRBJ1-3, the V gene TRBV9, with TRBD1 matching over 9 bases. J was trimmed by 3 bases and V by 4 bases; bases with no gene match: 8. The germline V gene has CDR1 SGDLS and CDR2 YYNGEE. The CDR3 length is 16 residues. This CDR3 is CASSPRMDRGGNTIYF. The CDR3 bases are TGTGCCAGCAGCCCGCGCATGGACAGGGGTGGAAACACCATATATTTT.

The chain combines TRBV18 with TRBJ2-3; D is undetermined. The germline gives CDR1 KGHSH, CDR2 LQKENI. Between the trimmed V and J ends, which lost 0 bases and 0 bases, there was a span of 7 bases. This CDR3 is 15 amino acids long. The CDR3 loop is CASSPPSSSTDTQYF. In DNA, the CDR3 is TGTGCCAGCTCACCACCGTCCAGTAGCACAGATACGCAGTATTTT.

The CDR3 region is CASSLAQGNEAFF. CDR3 bases: TGTGCCAGCAGCTTGGCTCAGGGAAATGAAGCTTTCTTT. The V call is TRBV5-4, the J call TRBJ1-1, with D perhaps matching TRBD1 (5 bases). There are 13 residues in the CDR3. Germline CDR1 and CDR2: SGHNT and YYREEE (reference sequence). Trimming removed 0 bases at V and 7 bases at J, with 10 bases between.

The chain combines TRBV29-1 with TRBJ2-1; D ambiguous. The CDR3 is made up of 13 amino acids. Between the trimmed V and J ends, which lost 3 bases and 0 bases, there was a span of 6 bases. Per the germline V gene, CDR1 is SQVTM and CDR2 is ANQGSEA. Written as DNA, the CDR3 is TGCAGCGTTGACGTCAGCTCCTACAATGAGCAGTTCTTC. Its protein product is CSVDVSSYNEQFF.

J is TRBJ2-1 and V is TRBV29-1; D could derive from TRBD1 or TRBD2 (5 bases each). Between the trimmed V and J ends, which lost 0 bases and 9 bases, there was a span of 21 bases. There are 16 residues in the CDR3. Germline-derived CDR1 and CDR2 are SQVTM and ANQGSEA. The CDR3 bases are TGCAGCGTTGAAGACGAGTTGGGCAGGGCGGCGGGTGAGCAGTTCTTC. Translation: CSVEDELGRAAGEQFF.

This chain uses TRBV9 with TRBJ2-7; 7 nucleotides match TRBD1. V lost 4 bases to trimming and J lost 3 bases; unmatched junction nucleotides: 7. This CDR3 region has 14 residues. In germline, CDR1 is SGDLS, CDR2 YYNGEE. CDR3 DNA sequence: TGTGCCAGCAGCCCCCGACAGGGCCACTACGAGCAGTACTTC. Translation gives CASSPRQGHYEQYF.

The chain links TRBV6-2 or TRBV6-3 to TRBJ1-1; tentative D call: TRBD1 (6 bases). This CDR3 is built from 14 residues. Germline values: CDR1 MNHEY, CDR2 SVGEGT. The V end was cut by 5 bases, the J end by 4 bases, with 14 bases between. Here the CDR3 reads CASSVQGKFTEAFF. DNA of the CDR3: TGTGCCAGCAGTGTTCAGGGGAAGTTCACTGAAGCTTTCTTT.

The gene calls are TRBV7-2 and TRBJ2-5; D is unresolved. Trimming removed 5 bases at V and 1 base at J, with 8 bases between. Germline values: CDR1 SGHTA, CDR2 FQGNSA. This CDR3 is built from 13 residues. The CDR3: CASSPGPQETQYF. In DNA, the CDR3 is TGTGCCAGCAGCCCCGGCCCCCAAGAGACCCAGTACTTC.

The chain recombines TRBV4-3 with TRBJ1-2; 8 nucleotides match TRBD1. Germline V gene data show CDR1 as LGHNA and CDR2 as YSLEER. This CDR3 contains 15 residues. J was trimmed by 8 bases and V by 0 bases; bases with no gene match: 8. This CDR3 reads CASSQDGQGANGYTF. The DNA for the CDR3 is TGCGCCAGCAGCCAAGATGGGCAGGGGGCTAACGGCTACACCTTC.

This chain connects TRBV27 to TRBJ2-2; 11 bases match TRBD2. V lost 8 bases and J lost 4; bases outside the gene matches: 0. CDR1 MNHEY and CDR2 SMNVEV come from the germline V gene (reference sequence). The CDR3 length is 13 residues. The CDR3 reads CASGTSGTGELFF. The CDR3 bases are TGTGCCAGCGGGACTAGCGGCACCGGGGAGCTGTTTTTT.

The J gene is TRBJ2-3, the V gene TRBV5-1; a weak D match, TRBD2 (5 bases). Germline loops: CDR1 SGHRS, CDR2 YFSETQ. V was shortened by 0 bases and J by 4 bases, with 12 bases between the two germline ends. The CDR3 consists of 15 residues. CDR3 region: CASSLGRVYPDTQYF. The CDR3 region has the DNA TGCGCCAGCAGCTTGGGGCGGGTGTACCCAGATACGCAGTATTTT.

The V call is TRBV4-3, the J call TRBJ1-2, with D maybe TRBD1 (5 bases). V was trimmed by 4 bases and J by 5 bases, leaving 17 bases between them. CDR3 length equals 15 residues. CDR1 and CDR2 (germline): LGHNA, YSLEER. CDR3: CASSPPGQGRYGYTF. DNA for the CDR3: TGCGCCAGCAGCCCTCCCGGGCAGGGTCGGTATGGCTACACCTTC.

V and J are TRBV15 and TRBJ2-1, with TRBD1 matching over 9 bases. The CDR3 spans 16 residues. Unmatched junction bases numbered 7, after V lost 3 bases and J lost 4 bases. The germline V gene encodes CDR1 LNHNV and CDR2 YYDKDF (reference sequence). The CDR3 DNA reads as TGTGCCACCAGCAGGGGACCGGACAGGGGTTACAATGAGCAGTTCTTC. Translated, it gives CATSRGPDRGYNEQFF. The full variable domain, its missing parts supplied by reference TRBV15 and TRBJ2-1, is DAMVIQNPRYQVTQFGKPVTLSCSQTLNHNVMYWYQQKSSQAPKLLFHYYDKDFNNEADTPDNFQSRRPNTSFCFLDIRSPGLGDTAMYLCATSRGPDRGYNEQFFGPGTRLTVL.

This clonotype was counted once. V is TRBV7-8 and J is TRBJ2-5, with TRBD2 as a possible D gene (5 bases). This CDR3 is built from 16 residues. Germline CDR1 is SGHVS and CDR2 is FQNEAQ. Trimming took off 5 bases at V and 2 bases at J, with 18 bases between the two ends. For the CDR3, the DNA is TGTGCCAGCAGCCCCGGAGGCCGAGCGGATCAAGAGACCCAGTACTTC. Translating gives CASSPGGRADQETQYF.

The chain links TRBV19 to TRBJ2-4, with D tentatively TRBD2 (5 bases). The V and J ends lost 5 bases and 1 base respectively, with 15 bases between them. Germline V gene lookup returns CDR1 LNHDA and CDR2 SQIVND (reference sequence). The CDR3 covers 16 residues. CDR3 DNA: TGTGCCAGTAGTCCTCGTGATAGCGCGGCCAAAAACATTCAGTACTTC. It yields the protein CASSPRDSAAKNIQYF. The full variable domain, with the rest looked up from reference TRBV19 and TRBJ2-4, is DGGITQSPKYLFRKEGQNVTLSCEQNLNHDAMYWYRQDPGQGLRLIYYSQIVNDFQKGDIAEGYSVSREKKESFPLTVTSAQKNPTAFYLCASSPRDSAAKNIQYFGAGTRLSVL.

CDR3 nucleotide sequence: TGTGCCACCAGCCCTCGAGGGAGTGAGCAGTTCTTC. It translates to CATSPRGSEQFF. V usage is TRBV15 and J usage is TRBJ2-1; possibly TRBD2 for D (5 bases). From germline, CDR1 is LNHNV and CDR2 YYDKDF (reference sequence). This CDR3 has 12 residues. V gave up 5 bases and J gave up 9 bases, with 11 bases separating them.

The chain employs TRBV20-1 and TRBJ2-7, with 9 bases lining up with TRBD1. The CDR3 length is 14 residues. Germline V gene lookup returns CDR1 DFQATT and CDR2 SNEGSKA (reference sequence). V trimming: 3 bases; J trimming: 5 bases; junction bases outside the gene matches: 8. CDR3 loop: CSASRDRVLHEQYF. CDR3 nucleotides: TGCAGTGCTAGCAGGGACAGGGTTCTTCACGAGCAGTACTTC.

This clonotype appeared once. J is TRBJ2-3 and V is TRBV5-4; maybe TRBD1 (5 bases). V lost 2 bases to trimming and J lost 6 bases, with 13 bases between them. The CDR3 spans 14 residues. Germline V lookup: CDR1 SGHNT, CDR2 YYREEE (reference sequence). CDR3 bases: TGTGCCAGCAGCTTAAGACAGCATTGGGATACGCAGTATTTT. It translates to CASSLRQHWDTQYF.

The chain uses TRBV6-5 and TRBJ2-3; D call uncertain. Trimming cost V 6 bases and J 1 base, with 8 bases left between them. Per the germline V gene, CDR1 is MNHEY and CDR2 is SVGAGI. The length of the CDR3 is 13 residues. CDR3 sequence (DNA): TGTGCCAGCAGCTCCGACGGCACAGATACGCAGTATTTT. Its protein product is CASSSDGTDTQYF.

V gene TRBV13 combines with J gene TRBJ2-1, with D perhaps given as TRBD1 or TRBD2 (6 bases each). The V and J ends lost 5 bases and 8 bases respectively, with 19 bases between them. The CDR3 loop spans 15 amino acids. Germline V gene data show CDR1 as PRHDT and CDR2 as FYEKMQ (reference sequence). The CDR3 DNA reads TGTGCCAGCAGCCCGCCGGGGGCTGGCATGGATGAGCAGTTCTTC. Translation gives CASSPPGAGMDEQFF.

The CDR3 DNA reads as TGTGCCAGCAGTCCGATAGCGGGAGCGGGCACAGATACGCAGTATTTT. Residues: CASSPIAGAGTDTQYF. The chain joins TRBV27 to TRBJ2-3; TRBD2 matches 9 bases. This CDR3 contains 16 residues. The V and J ends lost 5 bases and 1 base, in that order; junction bases with no gene match: 7. From germline, CDR1 is MNHEY and CDR2 SMNVEV (reference sequence).

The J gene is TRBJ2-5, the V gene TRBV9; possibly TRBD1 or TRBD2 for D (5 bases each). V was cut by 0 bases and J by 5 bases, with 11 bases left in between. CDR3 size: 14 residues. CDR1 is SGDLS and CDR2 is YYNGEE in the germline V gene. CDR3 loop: CASSVGSREETQYF. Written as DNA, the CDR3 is TGTGCCAGCAGCGTAGGCTCCAGGGAGGAGACCCAGTACTTC.

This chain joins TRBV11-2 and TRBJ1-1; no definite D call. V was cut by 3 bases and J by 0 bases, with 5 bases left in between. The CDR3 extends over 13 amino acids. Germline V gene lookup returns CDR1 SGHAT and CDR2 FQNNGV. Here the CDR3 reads CASSFEMNTEAFF. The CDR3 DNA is TGTGCCAGCAGCTTCGAAATGAACACTGAAGCTTTCTTT.

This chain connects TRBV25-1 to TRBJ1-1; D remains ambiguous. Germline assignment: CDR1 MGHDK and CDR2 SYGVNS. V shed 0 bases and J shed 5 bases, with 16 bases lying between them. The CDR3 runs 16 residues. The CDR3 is CASSEYPAESRTEAFF. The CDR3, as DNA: TGTGCCAGCAGTGAATATCCCGCCGAGTCAAGGACTGAAGCTTTCTTT.

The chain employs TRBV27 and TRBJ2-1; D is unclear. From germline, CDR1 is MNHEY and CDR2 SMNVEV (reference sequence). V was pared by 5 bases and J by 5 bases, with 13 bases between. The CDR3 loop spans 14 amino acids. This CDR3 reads CASSNVGFNNEQFF. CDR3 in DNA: TGTGCCAGCAGTAATGTGGGATTCAACAATGAGCAGTTCTTC.

DNA for the CDR3: TGTGCCAGCGCAAGACGGTGGGAACGTCCTGAAGCTTTCTTT. Encoded protein: CASARRWERPEAFF. The chain couples TRBV6-2 or TRBV6-3 to TRBJ1-1; D not certain. Trimming stripped 8 bases from V and 6 bases from J, with 19 bases between. The germline gives CDR1 MNHEY, CDR2 SVGEGT. The CDR3 contains 14 residues.

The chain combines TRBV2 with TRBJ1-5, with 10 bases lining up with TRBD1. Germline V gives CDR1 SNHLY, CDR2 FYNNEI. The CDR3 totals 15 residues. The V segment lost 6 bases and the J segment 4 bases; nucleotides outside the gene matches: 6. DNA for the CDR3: TGTGCCAGCAGACGGGGACAGGGGATTAATCAGCCCCAGCATTTT. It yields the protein CASRRGQGINQPQHF.

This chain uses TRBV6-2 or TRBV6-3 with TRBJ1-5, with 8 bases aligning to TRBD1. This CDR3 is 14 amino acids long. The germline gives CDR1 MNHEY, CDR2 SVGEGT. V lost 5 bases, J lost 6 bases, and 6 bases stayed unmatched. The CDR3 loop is CASSADREVQPQHF. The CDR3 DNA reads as TGTGCCAGCAGTGCGGACAGGGAGGTTCAGCCCCAGCATTTT.

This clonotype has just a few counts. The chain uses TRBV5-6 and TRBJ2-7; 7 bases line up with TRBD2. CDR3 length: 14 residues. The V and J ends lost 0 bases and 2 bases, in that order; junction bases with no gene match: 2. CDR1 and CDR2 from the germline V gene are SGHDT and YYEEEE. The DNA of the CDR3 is TGTGCCAGCAGCTTGGGGGGAGGGCCCTACGAGCAGTACTTC. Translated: CASSLGGGPYEQYF.

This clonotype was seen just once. The CDR3 protein is CASSLKGLAGPNSYEQYF. The CDR3 coding sequence is TGTGCCAGCAGCTTGAAGGGACTAGCGGGCCCGAATTCCTACGAGCAGTACTTC. The gene calls are TRBV5-6 and TRBJ2-7; 12 nucleotides align to TRBD2. The J segment lost 1 base and the V segment lost 1 base, leaving 9 bases of the junction unmatched. Germline values: CDR1 SGHDT, CDR2 YYEEEE. The CDR3 loop spans 18 amino acids.